The T cell receptor beta chain described here comes from a study of preoperative IRX-2 immunotherapy in early breast cancer. On this clone itself: Other nucleotide sequences in the sample specify the same CDR3.

Treatment defined: preoperative locoregional IRX-2 cytokine immunotherapy. Patients received preoperative, locoregional IRX-2 cytokine immunotherapy in a phase Ib study. Using immunoSEQ multiplex PCR, the repertoire was profiled, and TCRdb retains in-frame clones only, with some absent. This table holds 75,000 to 100,000 clones, roughly 90% found once. Germline V CDR1 and CDR2: SGHRS, YFSETQ. The trim removed 4 bases at V and 2 bases at J, leaving 7 bases unmatched. The CDR3 is 15 residues long. This chain joins TRBV5-1 and TRBJ1-1, with 8 bases matching TRBD1. Sequenced material: tumor tissue, taken after IRX-2 immunotherapy. The clonotype originates from a human donor with breast cancer. CDR3 in amino acids: CASSLEQGGNTEAFF. DNA for the CDR3: TGCGCCAGCAGCCTCGAACAGGGGGGAAACACTGAAGCTTTCTTT.